Listed here are 17 T cell receptor beta chains from one sample, sequenced in a study of blood T cells in healthy people across ages. Through a sample-barcoded 5' primer and a J-beta primer mix, a second PCR was run for 7 to 11 cycles. TCRdb reprocessed the 5' RACE reads via MiXCR and lists one record per CDR3 protein. Of roughly 680,000 distinct CDR3 sequences in the sample, roughly half were seen once. The sequenced sample consisted of blood. These receptor sequences come from a woman of 80 years or more in good health.

This clonotype was counted ten times or more. The J gene is TRBJ1-2, the V gene TRBV12-3 or TRBV12-4; D is ambiguous. The CDR3 spans 13 residues. V gave up 4 bases and J gave up 2 bases, with 8 bases separating them. The CDR3 DNA reads as TGTGCCAGCAGTTCCGACGGGAACTATGGCTACACCTTC. Residues: CASSSDGNYGYTF.

The rearrangement joins TRBV20-1 to TRBJ1-5; D is unclear. The CDR3 has 13 residues. V was trimmed by 6 bases and J by 0 bases, leaving 9 bases between them. Germline values: CDR1 DFQATT, CDR2 SNEGSKA (reference sequence). The CDR3 DNA sequence: TGCAGTGCCTTGTCCTATAGCAATCAGCCCCAGCATTTT. It is translated as CSALSYSNQPQHF.

The V and J genes are TRBV12-3 or TRBV12-4 and TRBJ2-5, with D perhaps given as TRBD1 or TRBD2 (5 bases each). The CDR3 covers 13 residues. V was clipped by 3 bases and J by 5 bases, with 10 bases between them. CDR3: CASSFGTPETQYF. As DNA, the CDR3 is TGTGCCAGCAGTTTCGGGACCCCGGAGACCCAGTACTTC.

A note on this clonotype: A read error is possible here, since a much larger clone lies one base away. The chain uses TRBV18 and TRBJ2-5, with no clear D. The end of the DNA fits TRBJ2-7 better, so the J call may be wrong. Germline V CDR1 and CDR2: KGHSH, LQKENI. This CDR3 region has 13 residues. As DNA, the CDR3 is TGTACCAGCTCCGCGAGTCAGGACTACGAGCAGTACTTC. It yields the protein CTSSASQDYEQYF.

The rearrangement links TRBV4-2 to TRBJ2-3; no reliable D call. Germline V gene sequence: CDR1 LGHNA, CDR2 YNFKEQ. V lost 0 bases, J lost 3 bases, and 7 bases lay in between. The CDR3 spans 14 residues. For the CDR3, the DNA is TGTGCCAGCAGCCAAGATAGGTGGACAGATACGCAGTATTTT. Translating gives CASSQDRWTDTQYF.

To note about this clonotype: This may be a read error: a much more frequent sequence differs by one nucleotide. The chain combines TRBV29-1 with TRBJ2-3, with no clear D. CDR3 length: 11 amino acids. The germline V gene encodes CDR1 SQVTM and CDR2 ANQGSEA. The CDR3 protein is CSGEFRDTQYF. In nucleotides, the CDR3 is TGCAGCGGTGAATTCCGGGATACGCAGTATTTT.

V gene TRBV7-3 combines with J gene TRBJ2-6, with 8 bases matching TRBD1. With V trimmed by 4 bases and J by 2 bases, 10 bases remained unmatched. Germline V gives CDR1 SGHTA, CDR2 FQGTGA. The CDR3 runs 18 residues. The CDR3 DNA is TGTGCCAGCAGCTCCCGACAGGGGTCGTCGCCTGGGGCCAACGTCCTGACTTTC. It specifies CASSSRQGSSPGANVLTF.

The chain is built from TRBV12-3 or TRBV12-4 and TRBJ2-1; no firm D call. The CDR3 is 14 residues long. The ends were cut back, 0 bases at V and 6 bases at J, with 9 bases in the middle. The CDR3 protein is CASSLATRINEQFF. CDR3 nucleotide sequence: TGTGCCAGCAGTTTAGCGACACGAATCAATGAGCAGTTCTTC.

The rearrangement joins TRBV18 to TRBJ1-1; 7 bases line up with TRBD1. V shed 6 bases and J 4 bases; nucleotides not matched to a gene: 14. The CDR3 spans 16 residues. The V gene's germline CDR1 is KGHSH and CDR2 LQKENI. The CDR3 reads CASSPGAGGAGTEAFF. DNA of the CDR3: TGTGCCAGCTCGCCGGGAGCAGGGGGGGCCGGCACTGAAGCTTTCTTT.

The chain employs TRBV7-9 and TRBJ2-5, with 8 positions matching TRBD2. CDR3 length equals 12 residues. Unmatched junction bases numbered 4, after V lost 8 bases and J lost 5 bases. CDR1 is SEHNR and CDR2 is FQNEAQ in the germline V gene (reference sequence). The CDR3 DNA sequence: TGTGCCAGCGCGGGAGGCTCTGAGACCCAGTACTTC. Encoded protein: CASAGGSETQYF.

The table lists this clonotype with many counts. This rearrangement joins TRBV5-1 to TRBJ2-6, with 9 bases matching TRBD1. The germline V gene has CDR1 SGHRS and CDR2 YFSETQ. The trim removed 6 bases at V and 0 bases at J, leaving 4 bases unmatched. The length of the CDR3 is 16 residues. As DNA, the CDR3 is TGCGCCAGCAAGGGGACAGGGAGCTCTGGGGCCAACGTCCTGACTTTC. Its protein product is CASKGTGSSGANVLTF.

This clonotype was seen repeatedly, ten times or more. The V gene is TRBV7-9, the J gene TRBJ2-7; TRBD2 is a possible D gene (5 bases). V shed 5 bases and J shed 3 bases, with 14 bases lying between them. This CDR3 region has 14 residues. Germline lookup yields CDR1 SEHNR and CDR2 FQNEAQ (reference sequence). DNA of the CDR3: TGTGCCAGCAGCCTGCTTGGGAGACTCTACGAGCAGTACTTC. Its protein product is CASSLLGRLYEQYF.

This clonotype was recorded a few times. The chain recombines TRBV29-1 with TRBJ2-7, with D possibly matching TRBD2 (6 bases). V was trimmed by 2 bases and J by 5 bases, leaving 13 bases between them. The CDR3 totals 13 residues. CDR1 and CDR2 (germline): SQVTM, ANQGSEA. CDR3 in amino acids: CSVELALFHEQYF. The CDR3, as DNA: TGCAGCGTTGAACTAGCGCTATTCCACGAGCAGTACTTC.

There are a few counts of this clonotype. The chain has TRBV5-6 and TRBJ2-1; D unclear. The CDR3 loop spans 12 amino acids. Germline V CDR1 and CDR2: SGHDT, YYEEEE. V was shortened by 4 bases and J by 4 bases, with 6 bases between the two germline ends. This CDR3 is CASSMEYNEQFF. The CDR3 DNA sequence: TGTGCCAGCAGCATGGAGTACAATGAGCAGTTCTTC.

The V call is TRBV11-2, the J call TRBJ2-1, with 9 bases aligning to TRBD1. The V gene end was trimmed by 5 bases and the J gene end by 0 bases; junction bases not matched to a gene: 14. The CDR3 extends over 19 amino acids. Germline CDR1 reads SGHAT; CDR2 reads FQNNGV. The CDR3 spells CASSRPGQGGGSSYNEQFF. The DNA for the CDR3 is TGTGCCAGCAGCAGACCGGGACAGGGTGGGGGTAGCTCCTACAATGAGCAGTTCTTC.

In this sample, this clonotype turned up once. The V and J genes are TRBV12-3 or TRBV12-4 and TRBJ1-4; D remains unclear. V was shortened by 4 bases and J by 6 bases, with 12 bases between the two germline ends. This CDR3 has 14 residues. CDR3 region: CASSSSSLYEKLFF. The CDR3 DNA reads as TGTGCCAGCAGTTCGTCGAGCCTCTATGAAAAACTGTTTTTT.

This clonotype has just one count. The chain combines TRBV7-9 with TRBJ2-1; unclear D gene. V lost 5 bases to trimming and J lost 13 bases, with 15 bases between them. In germline, CDR1 is SEHNR, CDR2 FQNEAQ (reference sequence). The CDR3 loop spans 12 amino acids. CDR3 sequence: CASSPLEETQFF. The CDR3 nucleotides are TGTGCCAGCAGCCCCTTGGAAGAGACCCAGTTCTTC.